This T cell receptor beta chain was sequenced during a study of blood T cells in healthy people across ages. Points from the study as a whole: Roughly linearly, TCR beta diversity per million T cells fell as age increased. Naive CD4+ cell counts and diversity both ran higher in long-lived than in aged donors.

The CDR3 is 13 amino acids. From germline, CDR1 is SGDLS and CDR2 YYNGEE. V was cut by 4 bases and J by 10 bases, with 14 bases left in between. About this clonotype itself: Its target is unknown.

The authors extracted at least 6 micrograms of total RNA per sample. Alongside a J-beta primer mix, a sample-barcoded 5' primer served in a second PCR lasting roughly 6 to 11 cycles. Each cDNA molecule was tagged by a template-switch adaptor that had 12 random nucleotides. Each CDR3 protein is one row after TCRdb ran MiXCR on the 5' RACE reads. In the table there are fewer than 750,000 distinct CDR3 sequences, 47% of which are singletons. What was sequenced was blood. The clonotype was recovered from an elderly man in good health. The gene calls are TRBV9 and TRBJ1-4; D is perhaps TRBD1 (6 bases). CDR3 DNA: TGTGCCAGCAGCAAAACCGGGACAACAAAACTGTTTTTT. Translated, it gives CASSKTGTTKLFF.